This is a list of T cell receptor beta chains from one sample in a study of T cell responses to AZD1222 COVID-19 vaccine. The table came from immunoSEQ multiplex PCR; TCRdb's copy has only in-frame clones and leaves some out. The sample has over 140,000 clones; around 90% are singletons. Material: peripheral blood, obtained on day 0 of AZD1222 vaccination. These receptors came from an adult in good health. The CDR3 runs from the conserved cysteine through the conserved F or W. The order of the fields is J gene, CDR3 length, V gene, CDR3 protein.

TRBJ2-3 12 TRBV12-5 CASGLDTDTQYF
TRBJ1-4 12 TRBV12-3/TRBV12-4 CASSLTEGKLFF
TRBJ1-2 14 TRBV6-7 CASSYRWTEGGYTF
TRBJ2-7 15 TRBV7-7 CASSLGQGSSYEQYF
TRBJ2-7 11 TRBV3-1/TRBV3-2 CASSQGYEQYF
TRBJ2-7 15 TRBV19 CASSIVGQGSNEQYF
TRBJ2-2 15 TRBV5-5 CASSLLTSNTGELFF
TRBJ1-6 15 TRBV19 CASSIRTGEASPLHF
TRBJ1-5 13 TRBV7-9 CASSFSWGQPQHF
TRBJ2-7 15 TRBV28 CASSWAGTDLGEQYF
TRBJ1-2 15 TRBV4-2 CASSQLFTRDRDRAF
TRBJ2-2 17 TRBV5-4 CASSSPWTSGNSGELFF
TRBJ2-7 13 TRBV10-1 CASSDRAGYEQYF
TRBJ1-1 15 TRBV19 CASSVLGILGTEAFF
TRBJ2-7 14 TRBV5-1 CASSLTKLPYEQYF
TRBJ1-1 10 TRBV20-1 CSAYDSVAFF
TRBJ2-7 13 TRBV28 CASSLPLTYEQYF
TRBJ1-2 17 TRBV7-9 CASSFFPRQGTNYGYTF
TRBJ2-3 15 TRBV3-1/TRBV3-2 CASSQTGGSTDTQYF
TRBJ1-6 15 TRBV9 CASSVEQGTPSPLHF
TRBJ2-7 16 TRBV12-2 CASRLAPHLKTYEQYF
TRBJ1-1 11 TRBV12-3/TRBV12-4 CASSWGTEAFF
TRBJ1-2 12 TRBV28 CASSYGREVYTF
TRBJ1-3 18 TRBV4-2 CASSQEGGQGVGGNTIYF
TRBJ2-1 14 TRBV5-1 CASSLVAGGDEQFF
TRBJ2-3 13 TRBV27 CASLDRGTDTQYF
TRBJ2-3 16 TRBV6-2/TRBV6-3 CASSLQGALGTDTQYF
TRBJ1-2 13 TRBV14 CASSQGLRYGYTF